A single sample is the source of the 31 T cell receptor beta chains below, sequenced in a study of T cell responses to AZD1222 COVID-19 vaccine. Data came from immunoSEQ multiplex PCR; TCRdb stores just in-frame clones and leaves some out. This table holds 120,000 or so clones, around 89% found once. The sample was peripheral blood, taken 28 days after the second AZD1222 dose. Every receptor here comes from an adult who received the AZD1222 COVID-19 vaccine.

This clone was seen more than once but under ten times. The V and J genes are TRBV28 and TRBJ1-1; 8 nucleotides align to TRBD1. V shed 5 bases, J shed 3 bases, and the junction held 17 bases outside the gene matches. The CDR3 is 18 residues long. Looked up from germline, CDR1 is MDHEN and CDR2 is SYDVKM. CDR3 in DNA: TGTGCCAGCAGTCTCCCCCCCAGGGGGCGATGGGACGACACTGAAGCTTTCTTT. Translation: CASSLPPRGRWDDTEAFF.

The chain employs TRBV5-4 and TRBJ2-3; maybe TRBD2 (5 bases). From germline, CDR1 is SGHNT and CDR2 YYREEE (reference sequence). The CDR3 covers 14 residues. V gave up 4 bases and J gave up 2 bases, with 11 bases separating them. This CDR3 is CASSPGLATDTQYF. CDR3 DNA sequence: TGTGCCAGCAGCCCCGGCCTAGCCACAGATACGCAGTATTTT.

V gene TRBV3-1 (or the pseudogene TRBV3-2) combines with J gene TRBJ2-7; D is unresolved. The CDR3 length is 14 residues. Germline loops: CDR1 LGHDT, CDR2 YNNKEL (reference sequence). V lost 4 bases to trimming and J lost 5 bases, with 15 bases between them. CDR3 protein: CASSRTMGHDEQYF. As DNA, the CDR3 is TGTGCCAGCAGCCGAACGATGGGTCACGACGAGCAGTACTTC.

The chain has TRBV9 and TRBJ2-6; TRBD1 matches 9 bases. CDR3 size: 16 residues. The V and J ends lost 4 bases and 3 bases, in that order; junction bases with no gene match: 5. Per germline, CDR1 SGDLS and CDR2 YYNGEE. The DNA for the CDR3 is TGTGCCAGCAGCCCACAGGGGGCGGGTGGGGCCAACGTCCTGACTTTC. This translates into CASSPQGAGGANVLTF.

The chain employs TRBV12-3 or TRBV12-4 and TRBJ2-7; D gene uncertain. The CDR3 spans 11 residues. V gave up 3 bases and J gave up 7 bases, with 7 bases separating them. For the CDR3, the DNA is TGTGCCAGCAGTTTTAGCCTGGAGCAGTACTTC. This gives the protein CASSFSLEQYF.

The chain is built from TRBV18 and TRBJ1-3, with 9 positions matching TRBD1. This CDR3 contains 17 residues. Trimming removed 0 bases from V and 4 bases from J; junction bases left unmatched: 7. Per the germline V gene, CDR1 is KGHSH and CDR2 is LQKENI. CDR3 in DNA: TGTGCCAGCTCACCACCGGGACAGGGAGTCTTAGGAAACACCATATATTTT. Translating gives CASSPPGQGVLGNTIYF.

This chain uses TRBV13 with TRBJ2-7; D is perhaps TRBD1 (5 bases). This CDR3 contains 13 residues. Germline V gene sequence: CDR1 PRHDT, CDR2 FYEKMQ (reference sequence). Trimming took off 4 bases at V and 5 bases at J, with 12 bases between the two ends. The CDR3 spells CASSSGRVNEQYF. The CDR3 DNA follows: TGTGCCAGCAGCTCAGGCAGGGTGAACGAGCAGTACTTC.

This clone has only one observation. V gene TRBV28 combines with J gene TRBJ1-2; the D gene is possibly TRBD1 (5 bases). Trimming stripped 7 bases from V and 8 bases from J, with 11 bases between. The V gene's germline CDR1 is MDHEN and CDR2 SYDVKM. The CDR3 consists of 11 residues. For the CDR3, the DNA is TGTGCCAGCATGACAGTAGGAGGCTACACCTTC. Translating it yields CASMTVGGYTF.

The chain carries TRBV30 and TRBJ2-6, with no clear D. Deletions cut 5 bases from V and 0 bases from J, with 2 bases between. The germline V gene has CDR1 GTSNPN and CDR2 SVGIG (reference sequence). This CDR3 is 12 amino acids long. DNA for the CDR3: TGTGCCTGGGCCTCTGGGGCCAACGTCCTGACTTTC. This translates into CAWASGANVLTF.

This chain connects TRBV6-4 to TRBJ1-2, with no clear D. The CDR3 totals 14 residues. The germline V gene has CDR1 MRHNA and CDR2 SNTAGT. Trimming removed 6 bases at V and 6 bases at J, with 17 bases between. CDR3 residues: CASRRPQRENGYTF. CDR3 nucleotides: TGTGCCAGCAGGCGCCCACAGAGGGAAAATGGCTACACCTTC.

The genes are TRBV9 and TRBJ2-7; TRBD1 might be the D (6 bases). Trimming took 0 bases from V and 0 from J, leaving 13 bases between them. Per the germline V gene, CDR1 is SGDLS and CDR2 is YYNGEE. This CDR3 has 16 residues. CDR3 DNA: TGTGCCAGCAGCGTAGACCGGACAGTGATCTCCTACGAGCAGTACTTC. It yields the protein CASSVDRTVISYEQYF.

The V gene is TRBV5-6, the J gene TRBJ1-2; D gene uncertain. Trimming pared 0 bases from V and 0 bases from J, leaving 3 bases between. This CDR3 is built from 13 residues. The germline V gene has CDR1 SGHDT and CDR2 YYEEEE. In DNA form, the CDR3 reads TGTGCCAGCAGCTTGGGGTCTAACTATGGCTACACCTTC. Amino acid sequence: CASSLGSNYGYTF.

This clone was seen a handful of times. V and J are TRBV7-8 and TRBJ2-7, with D hard to call. The length of the CDR3 is 14 residues. Trimming took off 5 bases at V and 0 bases at J, with 11 bases between the two ends. Germline CDR1 is SGHVS and CDR2 is FQNEAQ. The CDR3 loop is CASSPRHGSYEQYF. In nucleotides, the CDR3 is TGTGCCAGCAGCCCCAGACACGGCTCCTACGAGCAGTACTTC.

The rearrangement joins TRBV28 to TRBJ1-4; the match to TRBD1 covers 9 bases. Unmatched junction bases numbered 10, after V lost 2 bases and J lost 0 bases. This CDR3 is 19 amino acids long. CDR1 is MDHEN and CDR2 is SYDVKM in the germline V gene. CDR3 bases: TGTGCCAGCAGTTTAGGACCGGGACAGGGTAGTTCAACTAATGAAAAACTGTTTTTT. It yields the protein CASSLGPGQGSSTNEKLFF.

The gene calls are TRBV6-4 and TRBJ1-5; D may be TRBD1 (5 bases). The V gene's germline CDR1 is MRHNA and CDR2 SNTAGT. This CDR3 spans 13 amino acids. V lost 4 bases and J lost 6, with 10 bases in between. In nucleotides, the CDR3 is TGTGCCAGCAGTGGGGGCAGGGTTCAGCCCCAGCATTTT. This gives the protein CASSGGRVQPQHF.

The chain joins TRBV15 to TRBJ1-5; a weak D match, TRBD1 (5 bases). The CDR3 spans 15 residues. The V gene lost 2 bases and the J gene lost 3 bases, with 11 bases spanning the gap. CDR1 is LNHNV and CDR2 is YYDKDF in the germline V gene (reference sequence). CDR3 sequence (DNA): TGTGCCACCAGCAGACCCGGAGGGGTCAATCAGCCCCAGCATTTT. It codes for CATSRPGGVNQPQHF.

The chain joins TRBV7-9 to TRBJ2-1, with D perhaps TRBD2 (5 bases). CDR1 and CDR2 from the germline V gene are SEHNR and FQNEAQ (reference sequence). The CDR3 is 15 amino acids. Deletions cut 2 bases from V and 9 bases from J, with 17 bases between. The CDR3 DNA follows: TGTGCCAGCAGCTTATCGACTATCCGGTACGTTGAGCAGTTCTTC. Protein product: CASSLSTIRYVEQFF.

In this sample, this clone turned up a few times. The chain uses TRBV5-4 and TRBJ1-6; the D gene is possibly TRBD1 (5 bases). Germline V lookup: CDR1 SGHNT, CDR2 YYREEE (reference sequence). V was shortened by 10 bases and J by 6 bases, with 11 bases between the two germline ends. This CDR3 contains 12 residues. The CDR3 here is CASQGINSPLHF. The CDR3 DNA reads as TGTGCCTCGCAGGGTATTAATTCACCCCTCCACTTT.

The DNA of the CDR3 is TGTGCCAGCAAGGGGGGAACAACTAATGAAAAACTGTTTTTT. Its protein is CASKGGTTNEKLFF. The chain combines TRBV28 with TRBJ1-4, with a weak D call TRBD1 (6 bases). The V end lost 7 bases, the J end lost 0 bases, and 9 bases lay between the germline ends. This CDR3 contains 14 residues. CDR1 is MDHEN, CDR2 SYDVKM, per germline.

The chain employs TRBV24-1 and TRBJ2-1; no definite D call. The V gene lost 1 base and the J gene lost 8 bases, with 11 bases spanning the gap. The germline gives CDR1 KGHDR, CDR2 SFDVKD. There are 14 residues in the CDR3. The CDR3 DNA sequence: TGTGCCACCAGTGATTTAGGCCTAGTTGATGAGCAGTTCTTC. Translation gives CATSDLGLVDEQFF.

CDR3 nucleotide sequence: TGTGCCAGCAGCCCCTTGGGGCTTGGAAACACCATATATTTT. It is translated as CASSPLGLGNTIYF. This sequence joins TRBV6-5 and TRBJ1-3, with TRBD1 as a possible D gene (5 bases). CDR1 MNHEY and CDR2 SVGAGI come from the germline V gene. The V end was cut by 6 bases, the J end by 3 bases, with 12 bases between. The CDR3 totals 14 residues.

The chain employs TRBV10-1 and TRBJ1-1; TRBD1 aligns across 7 bases. Germline CDR1 and CDR2: WNHNN and SYGVQD (reference sequence). CDR3 size: 14 residues. V dropped 5 bases and J dropped 1; count of bases not matched to a gene: 4. The CDR3 here is CASSKQGPNTEAFF. The CDR3 DNA is TGCGCCAGCAGTAAACAGGGGCCGAACACTGAAGCTTTCTTT.

V gene TRBV28 combines with J gene TRBJ2-2, with a possible D match to TRBD2 (6 bases). This CDR3 comprises 14 residues. V was pared by 6 bases and J by 6 bases, with 14 bases between. From germline, CDR1 is MDHEN and CDR2 SYDVKM. The CDR3 DNA is TGTGCCAGCAGAGGCGGGATGTTGCCCGGGGAGCTGTTTTTT. Translated, it gives CASRGGMLPGELFF.

This chain joins TRBV27 and TRBJ2-3; no reliable D call. Trimming stripped 6 bases from V and 3 bases from J, with 10 bases between. Germline CDR1 MNHEY, CDR2 SMNVEV (reference sequence). The CDR3 sequence is 13 residues long. The CDR3, as DNA: TGTGCCAGCAGCACGGCGAGGACAGATACGCAGTATTTT. Translation: CASSTARTDTQYF.

The table lists this clone with a count of one. The V and J genes are TRBV27 and TRBJ2-1; 9 positions match TRBD2. The CDR3 runs 12 residues. CDR1 MNHEY and CDR2 SMNVEV come from the germline V gene (reference sequence). J gave up 8 bases and V 6 bases, and 2 bases lay outside the gene matches. CDR3 sequence: CASSWTSDEQFF. In DNA form, the CDR3 reads TGTGCCAGCAGCTGGACTAGCGATGAGCAGTTCTTC.

This clone appeared a single time. This chain uses TRBV5-4 with TRBJ2-3, with 12 bases aligning to TRBD1. There are 15 residues in the CDR3. Trimming cost V 3 bases and J 3 bases; bases outside gene matches: 2. CDR1 and CDR2 (germline): SGHNT, YYREEE (reference sequence). CDR3 DNA sequence: TGTGCCAGCAGCTGGGGACAGGGGGCTACAGATACGCAGTATTTT. This sequence encodes CASSWGQGATDTQYF. Combining the CDR3 with reference TRBV5-4 and TRBJ2-3 gives the whole variable domain ETGVTQSPTHLIKTRGQQVTLRCSSQSGHNTVSWYQQALGQGPQFIFQYYREEENGRGNFPPRFSGLQFPNYSSELNVNALELDDSALYLCASSWGQGATDTQYFGPGTRLTVL.

The J gene is TRBJ1-2, the V gene TRBV12-1; TRBD1 is taken as the D call from the table, unchecked against the DNA. TRBV12-1 is classified as a pseudogene. CDR3 length equals 15 residues. CDR3 nucleotides: TGTGCCAGCAGCTTTCAGGGGGCGTGTGGCTATGGCTACACCTTC. Translation gives CASSFQGACGYGYTF.

This chain links TRBV6-5 with TRBJ2-1; 12 bases match TRBD2. The J segment lost 8 bases and the V segment lost 2 bases, leaving 7 bases of the junction unmatched. CDR1 and CDR2 from the germline V gene are MNHEY and SVGAGI. The CDR3 is 16 residues long. The CDR3 spells CASSYVGTSGWDEQFF. The CDR3, as DNA: TGTGCCAGCAGTTACGTTGGGACTAGCGGGTGGGATGAGCAGTTCTTC.

In this sample, this clone turned up once. This chain connects TRBV12-5 to TRBJ1-5; D gene uncertain. Trimming took off 1 base at V and 7 bases at J, with 14 bases between the two ends. Germline V gene data show CDR1 as LGHNT and CDR2 as FRNRAP. There are 15 residues in the CDR3. CDR3 sequence (DNA): TGTGCTAGTGGTTTGGCGGAACACGGTTTGCAGCCCCAGCATTTT. This sequence encodes CASGLAEHGLQPQHF.

The V call is TRBV7-3, the J call TRBJ2-1; D not resolved. Germline CDR1 SGHTA, CDR2 FQGTGA. CDR3 size: 11 residues. Trimming stripped 5 bases from V and 5 bases from J, with 4 bases between. This chain's CDR3 is CASSEHNEQFF. The CDR3 DNA reads TGTGCCAGCAGCGAACACAATGAGCAGTTCTTC. Variable domain in full (rest from reference TRBV7-3 and TRBJ2-1): GAGVSQTPSNKVTEKGKYVELRCDPISGHTALYWYRQSLGQGPEFLIYFQGTGAADDSGLPNDRFFAVRPEGSVSTLKIQRTERGDSAVYLCASSEHNEQFFGPGTRLTVL.

The chain links TRBV19 to TRBJ2-7, with 8 nucleotides matching TRBD2. V lost 6 bases to trimming and J lost 1 base; unmatched junction nucleotides: 5. Germline values: CDR1 LNHDA, CDR2 SQIVND (reference sequence). The CDR3 is 14 residues long. In DNA form, the CDR3 reads TGTGCCAGTAGCCTGGCGGGAGGTTCCTACGAGCAGTACTTC. It encodes CASSLAGGSYEQYF.